One sample yielded the 29 T cell receptor beta chains listed below, sequenced in a study of blood T cell repertoires in COVID-19. Data came from immunoSEQ multiplex PCR; TCRdb stores just in-frame clones and leaves some out. The data hold about 55,000 clones, with more than 85% observed a single time. The sequencing sample was made of peripheral blood. The receptor set was obtained from a man between 45 and 60 years old with active COVID-19.

The V and J genes are TRBV30 and TRBJ2-1; D uncertain. From germline, CDR1 is GTSNPN and CDR2 SVGIG (reference sequence). The CDR3 sequence is 11 residues long. V gave up 2 bases and J gave up 5 bases, with 4 bases separating them. CDR3 protein: CAWSLNNEQFF. CDR3 DNA: TGTGCCTGGAGTTTAAACAATGAGCAGTTCTTC.

This chain uses TRBV3-1 (or the pseudogene TRBV3-2) with TRBJ2-7; D may be TRBD2 (5 bases). The CDR3 covers 12 residues. In germline, CDR1 is LGHDT, CDR2 YNNKEL (reference sequence). V gave up 6 bases and J gave up 3 bases, with 9 bases separating them. The CDR3 region is CASSLTSYEQYF. CDR3 bases: TGTGCCAGCAGTCTAACTAGCTACGAGCAGTACTTC.

The chain recombines TRBV19 with TRBJ2-3; 7 bases map to TRBD2. Per germline, CDR1 LNHDA and CDR2 SQIVND (reference sequence). Trimming at V came to 7 bases and at J to 0 bases, leaving 7 bases not matched to a gene. The CDR3 consists of 15 residues. CDR3: CASTQTAGSTDTQYF. DNA for the CDR3: TGTGCCAGTACCCAGACAGCGGGGAGCACAGATACGCAGTATTTT.

The rearrangement joins TRBV28 to TRBJ1-1; 8 bases are a match to TRBD1. The CDR3 totals 12 residues. V was pared by 10 bases and J by 4 bases, with 5 bases of the junction left unmatched. CDR1 is MDHEN and CDR2 is SYDVKM in the germline V gene. The CDR3 loop is CATRTGSTEAFF. For the CDR3, the DNA is TGTGCCACCCGGACAGGGAGCACTGAAGCTTTCTTT.

There are a few counts of this clone. The rearrangement uses TRBV11-3 and TRBJ2-7; 7 bases fit TRBD2. This CDR3 region has 18 residues. Germline V gene lookup returns CDR1 SGHNT and CDR2 YENEEA. J lost 4 bases, V lost 0 bases, and 15 bases had no gene match. CDR3 DNA sequence: TGTGCCAGCAGCTTAGATTCCGGCGGCACCTTGGGGGGGTACGAGCAGTACTTC. Encoded protein: CASSLDSGGTLGGYEQYF.

This clone was seen a single time. V usage is TRBV16 and J usage is TRBJ1-1; D gene uncertain. CDR1 is KGHSY, CDR2 FQNENV, per germline. The CDR3 runs to 15 residues. Between the trimmed V and J ends, which lost 4 bases and 0 bases, there was a span of 12 bases. The DNA for the CDR3 is TGTGCCAGCAGCCCCTTACTCGGTCTGAACACTGAAGCTTTCTTT. Its translation is CASSPLLGLNTEAFF.

Only a few counts were recorded for this clone. The rearrangement links TRBV27 to TRBJ1-4; tentatively, D is TRBD1 (6 bases). The germline CDR1 and CDR2 sequences are MNHEY and SMNVEV (reference sequence). Trimming pared 5 bases from V and 8 bases from J, leaving 18 bases between. The CDR3 consists of 15 residues. CDR3: CASSGRQAISEKLFF. In nucleotides, the CDR3 is TGTGCCAGCAGTGGTCGACAGGCCATTAGCGAAAAACTGTTTTTT.

V and J are TRBV5-8 and TRBJ2-3, with 8 bases matching TRBD2. The germline V gene has CDR1 SGHTS and CDR2 YDEGEE. The CDR3 runs to 17 residues. The V segment lost 0 bases and the J segment 0 bases; nucleotides outside the gene matches: 6. The CDR3, as DNA: TGTGCCAGCAGCTTGGCCGGGGGGGGCGGGAGCACAGATACGCAGTATTTT. Translated, it gives CASSLAGGGGSTDTQYF.

This sequence joins TRBV3-1 (or the pseudogene TRBV3-2) and TRBJ1-2; TRBD1 might be the D (6 bases). The germline CDR1 and CDR2 sequences are LGHDT and YNNKEL (reference sequence). There are 12 residues in the CDR3. Between the trimmed V and J ends, which lost 5 bases and 8 bases, there was a span of 12 bases. The CDR3 here is CASSSGGEGYTF. CDR3 DNA: TGTGCCAGCAGCTCGGGGGGCGAAGGCTACACCTTC.

J is TRBJ2-4 and V is TRBV6-2 or TRBV6-3, with a tentative D call TRBD2 (5 bases). Trimming removed 1 base from V and 0 bases from J, with 22 bases in between. Germline V gene sequence: CDR1 MNHEY, CDR2 SVGEGT. The CDR3 is 20 residues long. CDR3 protein: CASSYFPMDQRWVAKNIQYF. The CDR3 DNA is TGTGCCAGCAGTTACTTTCCGATGGATCAGCGGTGGGTAGCCAAAAACATTCAGTACTTC.

The chain joins TRBV11-2 to TRBJ2-2, with 10 bases lining up with TRBD2. V dropped 5 bases and J dropped 0; count of bases not matched to a gene: 6. Germline V gives CDR1 SGHAT, CDR2 FQNNGV. This CDR3 comprises 17 residues. The DNA of the CDR3 is TGTGCCAGCAGCCTACGGACTAGCGGAGCGAACACCGGGGAGCTGTTTTTT. It translates to CASSLRTSGANTGELFF. The complete variable domain, with remaining parts taken from reference TRBV11-2 and TRBJ2-2, reads EAGVAQSPRYKIIEKRQSVAFWCNPISGHATLYWYQQILGQGPKLLIQFQNNGVVDDSQLPKDRFSAERLKGVDSTLKIQPAKLEDSAVYLCASSLRTSGANTGELFFGEGSRLTVL.

The gene calls are TRBV5-1 and TRBJ2-1; 10 nucleotides agree with TRBD2. The V gene's germline CDR1 is SGHRS and CDR2 YFSETQ. V was pared by 1 base and J by 8 bases, with 9 bases of the junction left unmatched. The CDR3 sequence is 16 residues long. CDR3 sequence: CASSLTGTSVFDEQFF. Here the CDR3 DNA reads TGCGCCAGCAGCTTGACCGGGACTAGCGTGTTCGATGAGCAGTTCTTC.

Concerning this clone: One end of the junction fails to match germline, which may point to a read error. The CDR3 DNA sequence: TGTGCCAGCAGCCTAGATAGGGCGGGTAATTCACCCCTCCACTTT. Translating it yields CASSLDRAGNSPLHF. The V gene is TRBV11-2, the J gene TRBJ1-6; D is unclear. CDR1 and CDR2 (germline): SGHAT, FQNNGV. This CDR3 has 15 residues.

The chain has TRBV6-5 and TRBJ2-3; D perhaps matches TRBD2 (5 bases). CDR1 and CDR2 from the germline V gene are MNHEY and SVGAGI. The CDR3 loop spans 15 amino acids. V lost 7 bases and J lost 4, with 18 bases in between. The CDR3 reads CASTTEPGLPDTQYF. The DNA for the CDR3 is TGTGCCAGCACTACCGAACCTGGACTTCCAGATACGCAGTATTTT.

This chain joins TRBV28 and TRBJ1-6; D gene unclear. Trimming stripped 3 bases from V and 5 bases from J, with 14 bases between. This CDR3 is 16 amino acids long. Germline V gives CDR1 MDHEN, CDR2 SYDVKM. The CDR3 protein is CASSFPGSSHNSPLHF. CDR3 DNA sequence: TGTGCCAGCAGTTTTCCCGGGTCTTCGCATAATTCACCCCTCCACTTT.

The V call is TRBV5-6, the J call TRBJ1-2; 11 bases map to TRBD1. With 7 bases clipped from V and 3 bases from J, the junction kept 2 bases outside the gene matches. CDR3 size: 13 residues. Germline loops: CDR1 SGHDT, CDR2 YYEEEE. CDR3 sequence (DNA): TGTGCCAGCGGGACAGGGGGTTACTATGGCTACACCTTC. Residues: CASGTGGYYGYTF.

The chain carries TRBV5-6 and TRBJ2-6, with 10 bases matching TRBD2. The J segment lost 4 bases and the V segment lost 4 bases, leaving 14 bases of the junction unmatched. Germline V lookup: CDR1 SGHDT, CDR2 YYEEEE. This CDR3 has 19 amino acids. CDR3 in amino acids: CASSTLTSGTSSGANVLTF. The CDR3 DNA is TGTGCCAGCAGCACCTTAACTAGCGGGACCTCCAGCGGGGCCAACGTCCTGACTTTC.

The rearrangement uses TRBV5-1 and TRBJ2-3; TRBD2 aligns across 10 bases. After removal of 1 base from V and 2 bases from J, the junction contained 7 bases not matched to a gene. The CDR3 extends over 17 amino acids. Per the germline V gene, CDR1 is SGHRS and CDR2 is YFSETQ. The CDR3 region has the DNA TGCGCCAGCAGCTTGTTTGCTAGCGGGGGCTTCACAGATACGCAGTATTTT. Its protein product is CASSLFASGGFTDTQYF.

V gene TRBV20-1 combines with J gene TRBJ2-7, with a tentative D call TRBD1 (6 bases). Germline V gene data show CDR1 as DFQATT and CDR2 as SNEGSKA (reference sequence). The CDR3 totals 16 residues. Trimming stripped 3 bases from V and 0 bases from J, with 18 bases between. The CDR3 DNA follows: TGCAGTGCTAGTATAACTACAGGGCCAAGCTCCTACGAGCAGTACTTC. This sequence encodes CSASITTGPSSYEQYF.

V and J are TRBV30 and TRBJ2-3; 8 bases are shared with TRBD1. Germline values: CDR1 GTSNPN, CDR2 SVGIG (reference sequence). There are 14 residues in the CDR3. After removal of 3 bases from V and 6 bases from J, the junction contained 8 bases not matched to a gene. The DNA of the CDR3 is TGTGCCTGGAGAGTGTCAGGGGGCAAGGATACGCAGTATTTT. It codes for CAWRVSGGKDTQYF.

The rearrangement joins TRBV21-1 to TRBJ2-7; TRBD2 is the table's D call and was not checked against the DNA. TRBV21-1 is a pseudogene. CDR3 length: 16 residues. CDR3 nucleotide sequence: TGTGCCAGCAGCCCGGGAGGCCAGGGACTTCACTACGAGCAGTACTTC. This gives the protein CASSPGGQGLHYEQYF.

J is TRBJ1-5 and V is TRBV6-4, with a tentative D call TRBD1 (5 bases). This CDR3 contains 15 residues. Trimming took 3 bases from V and 2 from J, leaving 11 bases between them. The germline V gene has CDR1 MRHNA and CDR2 SNTAGT. The CDR3 spells CASSERRQCNQPQHF. CDR3 nucleotides: TGTGCCAGCAGTGAAAGGAGACAGTGCAATCAGCCCCAGCATTTT.

The gene calls are TRBV6-6 and TRBJ1-3, with D perhaps matching TRBD1 (6 bases). Trimming removed 2 bases from V and 3 bases from J, with 14 bases in between. The CDR3 spans 16 residues. Germline V gene sequence: CDR1 MNHNY, CDR2 SVGAGI (reference sequence). The CDR3: CASSYGGGAGGNTIYF. CDR3 in DNA: TGTGCCAGCAGTTACGGTGGGGGCGCGGGTGGAAACACCATATATTTT.

The chain is built from TRBV7-8 and TRBJ1-1; D is possibly TRBD1 (6 bases). This CDR3 has 15 residues. Per germline, CDR1 SGHVS and CDR2 FQNEAQ. The V and J ends lost 5 bases and 0 bases respectively, with 13 bases between them. The CDR3 region is CASSRDRIMNTEAFF. CDR3 nucleotide sequence: TGTGCCAGCAGCCGAGACAGGATCATGAACACTGAAGCTTTCTTT.

This chain links TRBV4-1 with TRBJ1-6, with 7 nucleotides matching TRBD1. CDR1 and CDR2 from the germline V gene are MGHRA and YSYEKL. V gave up 2 bases and J gave up 7 bases; unmatched junction bases: 2. The CDR3 is made up of 14 amino acids. The CDR3: CASSQPGQNSPLHF. The DNA of the CDR3 is TGCGCCAGCAGCCAACCGGGACAGAATTCACCCCTCCACTTT.

The CDR3 is CASSLLREAYNEQFF. DNA of the CDR3: TGCGCCAGCAGCTTGTTGCGGGAGGCCTACAATGAGCAGTTCTTC. The rearrangement joins TRBV5-1 to TRBJ2-1; 8 positions agree with TRBD2. Germline CDR1 and CDR2: SGHRS and YFSETQ. This CDR3 region has 15 residues. Trimming removed 1 base from V and 2 bases from J; junction bases left unmatched: 2.

The J gene is TRBJ2-1, the V gene TRBV10-3; weak D call: TRBD2 (6 bases). Trimming pared 5 bases from V and 10 bases from J, leaving 21 bases between. Germline values: CDR1 ENHRY, CDR2 SYGVKD. CDR3 length: 15 residues. DNA for the CDR3: TGTGCCATCAGTCGAGGAGACGGGAGTGGGCGCGAGCAGTTCTTC. Its protein is CAISRGDGSGREQFF.

The chain uses TRBV9 and TRBJ1-2; 8 nucleotides align to TRBD1. The trim removed 0 bases at V and 7 bases at J, leaving 5 bases unmatched. CDR3 size: 14 residues. Germline values: CDR1 SGDLS, CDR2 YYNGEE. CDR3 nucleotides: TGTGCCAGCAGCGTAGCGTCAGGGGGCCTTGGCTACACCTTC. Encoded protein: CASSVASGGLGYTF. Complete variable domain (other parts from reference TRBV9 and TRBJ1-2): DSGVTQTPKHLITATGQRVTLRCSPRSGDLSVYWYQQSLDQGLQFLIQYYNGEERAKGNILERFSAQQFPDLHSELNLSSLELGDSALYFCASSVASGGLGYTFGSGTRLTVV.

The CDR3 here is CASSGDRGREETQYF. As DNA, the CDR3 is TGTGCCAGCAGTGGGGACAGGGGGCGGGAAGAGACCCAGTACTTC. This chain uses TRBV2 with TRBJ2-5; the match to TRBD1 covers 12 bases. Germline assignment: CDR1 SNHLY and CDR2 FYNNEI. This CDR3 contains 15 residues. V lost 4 bases to trimming and J lost 3 bases; unmatched junction nucleotides: 3.